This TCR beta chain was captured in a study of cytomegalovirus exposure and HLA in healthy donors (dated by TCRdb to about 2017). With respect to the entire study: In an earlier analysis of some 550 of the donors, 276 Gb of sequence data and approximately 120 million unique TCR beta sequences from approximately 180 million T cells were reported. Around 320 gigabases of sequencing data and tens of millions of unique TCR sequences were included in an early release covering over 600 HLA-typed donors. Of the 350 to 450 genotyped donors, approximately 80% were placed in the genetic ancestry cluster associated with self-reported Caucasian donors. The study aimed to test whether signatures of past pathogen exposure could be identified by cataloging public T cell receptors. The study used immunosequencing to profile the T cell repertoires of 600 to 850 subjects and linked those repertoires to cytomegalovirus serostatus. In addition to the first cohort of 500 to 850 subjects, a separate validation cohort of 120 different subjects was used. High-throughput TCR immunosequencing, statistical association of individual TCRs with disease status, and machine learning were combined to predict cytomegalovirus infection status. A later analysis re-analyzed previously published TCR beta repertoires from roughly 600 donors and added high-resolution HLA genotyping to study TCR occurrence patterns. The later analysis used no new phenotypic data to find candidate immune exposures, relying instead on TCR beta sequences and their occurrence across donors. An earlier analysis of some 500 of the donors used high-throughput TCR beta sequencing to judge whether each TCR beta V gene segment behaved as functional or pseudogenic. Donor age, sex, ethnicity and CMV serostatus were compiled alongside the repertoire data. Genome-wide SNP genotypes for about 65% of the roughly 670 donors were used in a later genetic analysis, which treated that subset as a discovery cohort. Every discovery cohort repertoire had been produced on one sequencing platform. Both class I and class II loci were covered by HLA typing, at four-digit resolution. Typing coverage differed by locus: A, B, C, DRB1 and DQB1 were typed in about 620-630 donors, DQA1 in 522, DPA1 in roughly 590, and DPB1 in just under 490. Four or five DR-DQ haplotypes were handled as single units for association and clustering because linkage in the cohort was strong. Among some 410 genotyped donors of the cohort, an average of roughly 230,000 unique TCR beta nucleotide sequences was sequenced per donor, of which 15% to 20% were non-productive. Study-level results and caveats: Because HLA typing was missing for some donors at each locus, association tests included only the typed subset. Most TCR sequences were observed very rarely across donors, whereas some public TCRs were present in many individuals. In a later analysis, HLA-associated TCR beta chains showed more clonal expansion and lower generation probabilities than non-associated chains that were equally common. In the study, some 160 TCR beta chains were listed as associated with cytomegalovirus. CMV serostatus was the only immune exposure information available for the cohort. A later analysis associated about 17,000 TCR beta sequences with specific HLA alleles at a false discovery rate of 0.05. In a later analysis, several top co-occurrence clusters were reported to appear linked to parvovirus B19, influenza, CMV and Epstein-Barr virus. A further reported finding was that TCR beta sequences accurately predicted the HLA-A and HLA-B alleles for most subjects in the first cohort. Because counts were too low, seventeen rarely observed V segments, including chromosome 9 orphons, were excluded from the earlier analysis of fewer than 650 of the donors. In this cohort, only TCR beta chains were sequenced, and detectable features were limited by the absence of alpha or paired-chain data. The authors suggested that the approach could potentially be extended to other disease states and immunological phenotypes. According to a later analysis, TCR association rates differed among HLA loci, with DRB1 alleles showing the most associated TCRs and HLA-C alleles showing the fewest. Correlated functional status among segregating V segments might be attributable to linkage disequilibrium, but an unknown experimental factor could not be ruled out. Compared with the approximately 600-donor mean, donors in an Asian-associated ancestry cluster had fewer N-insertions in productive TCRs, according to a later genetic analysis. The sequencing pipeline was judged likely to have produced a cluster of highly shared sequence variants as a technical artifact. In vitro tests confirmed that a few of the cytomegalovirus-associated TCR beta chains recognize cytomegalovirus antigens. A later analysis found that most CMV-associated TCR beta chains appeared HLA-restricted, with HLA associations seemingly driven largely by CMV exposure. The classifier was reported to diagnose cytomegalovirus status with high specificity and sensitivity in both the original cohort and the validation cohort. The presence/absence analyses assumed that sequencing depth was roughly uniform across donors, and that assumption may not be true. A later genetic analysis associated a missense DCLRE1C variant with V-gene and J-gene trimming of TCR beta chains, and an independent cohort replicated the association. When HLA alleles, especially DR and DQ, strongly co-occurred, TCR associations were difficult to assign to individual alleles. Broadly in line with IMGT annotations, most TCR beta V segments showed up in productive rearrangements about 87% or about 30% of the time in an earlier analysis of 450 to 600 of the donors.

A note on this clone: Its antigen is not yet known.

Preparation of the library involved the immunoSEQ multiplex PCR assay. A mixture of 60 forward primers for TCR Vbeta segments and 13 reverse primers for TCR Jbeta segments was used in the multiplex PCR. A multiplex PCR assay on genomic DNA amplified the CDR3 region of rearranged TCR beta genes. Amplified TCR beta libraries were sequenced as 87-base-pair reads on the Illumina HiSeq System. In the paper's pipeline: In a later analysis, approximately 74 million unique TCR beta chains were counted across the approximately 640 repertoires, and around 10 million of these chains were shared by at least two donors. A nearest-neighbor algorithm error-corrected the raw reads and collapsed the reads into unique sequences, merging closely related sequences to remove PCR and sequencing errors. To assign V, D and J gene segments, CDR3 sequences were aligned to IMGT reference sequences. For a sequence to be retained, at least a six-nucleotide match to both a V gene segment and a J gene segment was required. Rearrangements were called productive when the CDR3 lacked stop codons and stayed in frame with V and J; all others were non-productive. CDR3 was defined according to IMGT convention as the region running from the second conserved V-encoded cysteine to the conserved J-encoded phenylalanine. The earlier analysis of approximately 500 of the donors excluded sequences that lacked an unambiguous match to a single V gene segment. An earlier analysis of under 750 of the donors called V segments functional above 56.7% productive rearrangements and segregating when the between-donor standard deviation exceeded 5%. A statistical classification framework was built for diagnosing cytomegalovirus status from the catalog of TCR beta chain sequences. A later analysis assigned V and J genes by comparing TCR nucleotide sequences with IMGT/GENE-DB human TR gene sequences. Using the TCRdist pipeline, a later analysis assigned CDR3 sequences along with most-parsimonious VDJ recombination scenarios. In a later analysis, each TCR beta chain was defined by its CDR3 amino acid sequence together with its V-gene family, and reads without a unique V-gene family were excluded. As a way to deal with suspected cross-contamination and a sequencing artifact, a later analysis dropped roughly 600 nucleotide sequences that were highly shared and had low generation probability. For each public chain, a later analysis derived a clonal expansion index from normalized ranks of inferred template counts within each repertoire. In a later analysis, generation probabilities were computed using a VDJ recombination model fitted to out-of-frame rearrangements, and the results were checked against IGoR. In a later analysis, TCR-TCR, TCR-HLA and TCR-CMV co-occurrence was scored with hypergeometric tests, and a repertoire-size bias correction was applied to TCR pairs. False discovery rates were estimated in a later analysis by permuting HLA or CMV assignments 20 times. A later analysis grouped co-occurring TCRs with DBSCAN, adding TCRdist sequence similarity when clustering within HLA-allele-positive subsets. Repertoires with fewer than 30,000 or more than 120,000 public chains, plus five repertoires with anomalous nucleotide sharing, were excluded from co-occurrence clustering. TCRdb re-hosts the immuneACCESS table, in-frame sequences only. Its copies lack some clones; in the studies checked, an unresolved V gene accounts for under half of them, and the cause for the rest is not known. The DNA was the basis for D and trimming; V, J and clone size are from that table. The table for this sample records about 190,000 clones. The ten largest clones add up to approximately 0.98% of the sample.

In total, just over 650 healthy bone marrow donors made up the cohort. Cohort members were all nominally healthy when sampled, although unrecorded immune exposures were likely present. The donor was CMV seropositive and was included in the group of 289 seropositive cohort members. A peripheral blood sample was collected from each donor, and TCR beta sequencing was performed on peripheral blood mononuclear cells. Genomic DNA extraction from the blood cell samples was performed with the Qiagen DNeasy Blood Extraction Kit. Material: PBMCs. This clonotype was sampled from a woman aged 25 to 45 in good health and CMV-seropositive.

CDR3 protein: CASSLQGDYGYTF. The DNA reads TGTGCCAGCAGCTTGCAGGGTGACTATGGCTACACCTTC. The chain links TRBV5-4 with TRBJ1-2; matching of 5 bases hints at TRBD1 as the D gene. The germline V gene (reference sequence) specifies SGHNT as CDR1 and YYREEE as CDR2. Relative to germline, V is 1 base shorter and J is 3 bases shorter, with 7 bases between their ends. The CDR3, from cysteine to phenylalanine, totals 13 residues. The DNA shown is the 39-base CDR3, in frame from base 1.